Below, one T cell receptor beta chain is given with its context. Germline V gives CDR1 MNHNS, CDR2 SASEGT. This CDR3 is built from 15 residues. J was trimmed by 5 bases and V by 3 bases; bases with no gene match: 4. The sample comes from a study of blood T cell repertoires in COVID-19. Looking at the study overall: Donors in the United States, Italy and Spain gave samples during acute or convalescent COVID-19. Sample material is recorded as cDNA or gDNA derived from T cells, B-cell-depleted T cells, or PBMCs.

Sequenced by immunoSEQ multiplex PCR; TCRdb stores in-frame clones only, minus some. In the table there are 60,000 to 95,000 clones, about 74% of which are singletons. The receptor was derived from a human donor with acute or convalescent COVID-19. The donor label of this sample is uncertain. The sample was peripheral blood. This rearrangement joins TRBV6-1 to TRBJ2-7, with TRBD2 matching 13 bases. CDR3 amino acids: CASSEGLAGYHEQYV. In DNA form, the CDR3 reads TGTGCCAGCAGTGAGGGACTAGCGGGGTACCACGAGCAGTACGTC.